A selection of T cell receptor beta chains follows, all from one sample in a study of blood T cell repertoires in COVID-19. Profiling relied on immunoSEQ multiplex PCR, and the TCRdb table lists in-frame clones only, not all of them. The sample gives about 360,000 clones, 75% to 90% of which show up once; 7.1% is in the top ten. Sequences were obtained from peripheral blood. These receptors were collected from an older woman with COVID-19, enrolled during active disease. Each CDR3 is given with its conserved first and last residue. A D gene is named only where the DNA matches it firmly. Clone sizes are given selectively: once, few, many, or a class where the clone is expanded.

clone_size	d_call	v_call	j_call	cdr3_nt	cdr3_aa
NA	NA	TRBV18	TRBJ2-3	TGTGCCAGCTCACCAGACATGTCGGCTACAGATACGCAGTATTTT	CASSPDMSATDTQYF
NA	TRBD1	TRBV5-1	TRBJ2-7	TGCGCCAGCAGCCCTGGGACAGGTTCCTACGAGCAGTACTTC	CASSPGTGSYEQYF
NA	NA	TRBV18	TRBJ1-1	TGTGCCAGCTCAACGGCAGGGATGAACACTGAAGCTTTCTTT	CASSTAGMNTEAFF
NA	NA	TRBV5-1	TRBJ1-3	TGCGCCAGCAGCCAGTTGGGGCAGGGCCCAGGAAACACCATATATTTT	CASSQLGQGPGNTIYF
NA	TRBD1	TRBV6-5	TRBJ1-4	TGTGCCAGCAGGGTCGGACAGGGGGCGCAAGGAAAACTGTTTTTT	CASRVGQGAQGKLFF
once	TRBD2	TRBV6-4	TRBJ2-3	TGTGCCAGCCCGCTAGCGGGGGGGAGCACAGATACGCAGTATTTT	CASPLAGGSTDTQYF
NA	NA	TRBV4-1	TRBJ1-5	TGCGCCAGCAGCCTGGGGGACACTAATCAGCCCCAGCATTTT	CASSLGDTNQPQHF
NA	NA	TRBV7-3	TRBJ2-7	TGTGCCAGCAGCTTAGCAGGCACCTACGAGCAGTACTTC	CASSLAGTYEQYF
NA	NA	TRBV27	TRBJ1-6	TGTGCCAGCAGTATCCAGTATAATTCACCCCTCCACTTT	CASSIQYNSPLHF
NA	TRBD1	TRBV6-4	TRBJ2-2	TGTGCCAGCAGTGAGTCTGGGACAGGGGGCCACGGGGAGCTGTTTTTT	CASSESGTGGHGELFF
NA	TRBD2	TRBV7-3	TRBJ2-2	TGTGCCAGCAGCGCACGTCTAGCGGGGCCGAACACCGGGGAGCTGTTTTTT	CASSARLAGPNTGELFF
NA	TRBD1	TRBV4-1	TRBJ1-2	TGCGCCAGCAGCTTTCCGGGACAGGGTATCTATGGCTACACCTTC	CASSFPGQGIYGYTF
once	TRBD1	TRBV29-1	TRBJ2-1	TGCAGCGTTGGGTCCAGGGGGCGAATTGAGCAGTTCTTC	CSVGSRGRIEQFF
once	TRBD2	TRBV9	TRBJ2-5	TGTGCCAGCAGCGTAGGACTAGCGGGGGGCCGGAGGACCCAGTACTTC	CASSVGLAGGRRTQYF
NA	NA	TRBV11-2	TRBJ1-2	TGTGCCAGCAGCACGACATTAACGGGAGGCTACACCTTC	CASSTTLTGGYTF
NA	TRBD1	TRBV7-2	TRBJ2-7	TGTGCCAGCACCCGGGACAGGGGGTCCTACGAGCAGTACTTC	CASTRDRGSYEQYF
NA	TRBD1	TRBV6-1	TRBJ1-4	TGTGCCAGCAGTGAACGCCCGACAGGGATCTTTGCAACTAATGAAAAACTGTTTTTT	CASSERPTGIFATNEKLFF
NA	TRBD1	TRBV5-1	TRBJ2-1	TGCGCCAGCAGCTTGGCCCGGGACAGGGTAATGAATGAGCAGTTCTTC	CASSLARDRVMNEQFF
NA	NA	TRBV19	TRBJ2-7	TGTGCCAGTAGCACAGGGCTTCCCTACGAGCAGTACTTC	CASSTGLPYEQYF
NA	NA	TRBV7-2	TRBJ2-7	TGTGCCAGCAGCTTTTATTCCTTTGGTTCGGGGTCCTACGAGCAGTACTTC	CASSFYSFGSGSYEQYF
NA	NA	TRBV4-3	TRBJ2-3	TGCGCCAGCAGCCAGGGACGGGGGGCCAGCACAGATACGCAGTATTTT	CASSQGRGASTDTQYF
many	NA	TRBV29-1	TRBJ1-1	TGCAGCGTTGAAGATGCCAGGAACACTGAAGCTTTCTTT	CSVEDARNTEAFF
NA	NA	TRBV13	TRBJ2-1	TGTGCCAGCAGCTCTGACAGGGAGCAGTTCTTC	CASSSDREQFF
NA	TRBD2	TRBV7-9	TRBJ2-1	TGTGCCAGCAACTTCCCGTGGACTAGCGGTTCCTACAATGAGCAGTTCTTC	CASNFPWTSGSYNEQFF
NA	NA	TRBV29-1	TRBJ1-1	TGCAGCGTTTTCGTATGGGGCTCTGAAGCTTTCTTT	CSVFVWGSEAFF
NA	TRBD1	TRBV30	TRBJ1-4	TGTGCCTGGACTCCGATTGACAGGGGGGTTGAAAAACTGTTTTTT	CAWTPIDRGVEKLFF
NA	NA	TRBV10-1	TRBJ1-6	TGCGCCAGCAGTGGCAGTCCCAATTCACCCCTCCACTTT	CASSGSPNSPLHF
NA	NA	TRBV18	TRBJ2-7	TGTGCCAGCACCCTCCTGCCCAGGGACTCCGCAGGCGACTTC	CASTLLPRDSAGDF
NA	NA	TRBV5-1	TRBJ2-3	TGCGCCAGCAGCTTGGCGGATTACAGGGCTAGCACAGATACGCAGTATTTT	CASSLADYRASTDTQYF
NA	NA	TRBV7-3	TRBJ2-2	TGTGCCAGCAGCTTGGGACATAACACCGGGGAGCTGTTTTTT	CASSLGHNTGELFF